One sample yielded the 15 T cell receptor beta chains listed below, sequenced in a study of blood T cell repertoires in COVID-19. The data were produced by immunoSEQ multiplex PCR, yet TCRdb's version contains in-frame clones alone and is incomplete. The sample lists approximately 150,000 clones; around nine tenths were seen once. Sample: peripheral blood. The receptors were sampled from a woman aged 50 to 60 with active or convalescent COVID-19.

The chain is built from TRBV10-3 and TRBJ1-2; 8 bases fit TRBD1. V was clipped by 0 bases and J by 4 bases; unmatched bases: 13. The V gene's germline CDR1 is ENHRY and CDR2 SYGVKD. The CDR3 extends over 18 amino acids. CDR3 DNA sequence: TGTGCCATCAGTGAGTCCCTGGCAGGGGGCCCGCTAGGCTATGGCTACACCTTC. Protein sequence: CAISESLAGGPLGYGYTF.

The CDR3 protein is CASSPIDSRSGNTIYF. The CDR3 nucleotides are TGTGCCAGCTCACCCATAGACAGCCGCTCTGGAAACACCATATATTTT. The chain combines TRBV18 with TRBJ1-3, with D possibly matching TRBD1 (5 bases). Germline CDR1 and CDR2: KGHSH and LQKENI. V was shortened by 3 bases and J by 0 bases, with 12 bases between the two germline ends. The CDR3 length is 16 residues.

V gene TRBV7-2 combines with J gene TRBJ1-5; 7 nucleotides agree with TRBD1. The CDR3 is 16 residues long. Trimming at V came to 3 bases and at J to 2 bases, leaving 7 bases not matched to a gene. The germline V gene has CDR1 SGHTA and CDR2 FQGNSA. The CDR3 sequence is CASSFLGTVGNQPQHF. DNA of the CDR3: TGTGCCAGCAGCTTCCTAGGGACAGTCGGCAATCAGCCCCAGCATTTT.

This chain uses TRBV6-5 with TRBJ1-1; no firm D call. Germline CDR1 is MNHEY and CDR2 is SVGAGI. V was trimmed by 7 bases and J by 0 bases, leaving 9 bases between them. CDR3 size: 13 residues. CDR3 coding DNA: TGTGCCAGCAATCGAAACTTGAACACTGAAGCTTTCTTT. This gives the protein CASNRNLNTEAFF.

The V call is TRBV9, the J call TRBJ2-7; 10 positions match TRBD1. From germline, CDR1 is SGDLS and CDR2 YYNGEE. The trim removed 0 bases at V and 6 bases at J, leaving 3 bases unmatched. The CDR3 has 14 residues. In nucleotides, the CDR3 is TGTGCCAGCAGCGTAGTCGGGACAGGGGTCGAGCAGTACTTC. It specifies CASSVVGTGVEQYF.

The CDR3: CASSPGQAGSSYEQYF. The CDR3 bases are TGTGCCAGCAGCCCAGGACAGGCCGGGAGTTCCTACGAGCAGTACTTC. The rearrangement links TRBV7-6 to TRBJ2-7; weak D call: TRBD1 (7 bases). Trimming took off 5 bases at V and 1 base at J, with 18 bases between the two ends. In germline, CDR1 is SGHVS, CDR2 FNYEAQ. The CDR3 runs to 16 residues.

The chain carries TRBV7-9 and TRBJ1-1; 8 bases fit TRBD1. Germline loops: CDR1 SEHNR, CDR2 FQNEAQ (reference sequence). The CDR3 runs to 14 residues. The junction had 5 bases not matched to a gene; V was cut back by 6 bases and J by 2 bases. The DNA for the CDR3 is TGTGCCAGCAGTATCGGACAGGGCAACACTGAAGCTTTCTTT. This encodes CASSIGQGNTEAFF.

The chain is built from TRBV30 and TRBJ2-5, with D perhaps TRBD2 (5 bases). CDR1 and CDR2 from the germline V gene are GTSNPN and SVGIG (reference sequence). The CDR3 totals 14 residues. Trimming cost V 4 bases and J 7 bases, with 19 bases left between them. CDR3 protein: CAWTSTRARATQYF. CDR3 sequence (DNA): TGTGCCTGGACTAGCACCCGAGCTCGGGCGACCCAGTACTTC.

This clone was picked up a small number of times. The chain recombines TRBV4-2 with TRBJ2-7; D perhaps matches TRBD1 (6 bases). The CDR3 spans 15 residues. V lost 4 bases and J lost 2, with 15 bases in between. Germline lookup yields CDR1 LGHNA and CDR2 YNFKEQ. The CDR3 nucleotides are TGTGCCAGCAGCCTTGACAGGCAAACCCCCTACGAGCAGTACTTC. Amino acid sequence: CASSLDRQTPYEQYF.

The J gene is TRBJ2-7, the V gene TRBV27; 10 nucleotides agree with TRBD2. This CDR3 comprises 15 residues. Unmatched junction bases numbered 8, after V lost 6 bases and J lost 3 bases. Germline CDR1 is MNHEY and CDR2 is SMNVEV (reference sequence). As DNA, the CDR3 is TGTGCCAGCAGCCCAAGCGGGGGGGAACACTACGAGCAGTACTTC. Its protein is CASSPSGGEHYEQYF.

Turning to this clone: The same CDR3 can be traced to other DNA sequences in this sample. This sequence joins TRBV2 and TRBJ1-1; D perhaps matches TRBD1 (5 bases). V was shortened by 3 bases and J by 3 bases, with 11 bases between the two germline ends. The CDR3 is made up of 14 amino acids. The germline V gene encodes CDR1 SNHLY and CDR2 FYNNEI. DNA for the CDR3: TGTGCCAGCAGTGAGGGGGGAGGGTACACTGAAGCTTTCTTT. Amino acids: CASSEGGGYTEAFF.

V is TRBV24-1 and J is TRBJ2-3; TRBD2 agrees at 9 bases. Germline loops: CDR1 KGHDR, CDR2 SFDVKD. V shed 0 bases, J shed 0 bases, and the junction held 6 bases outside the gene matches. This CDR3 is built from 18 residues. The CDR3, as DNA: TGTGCCACCAGTGATTTGCCTAATAGCGGGAGAAGCACAGATACGCAGTATTTT. Its translation: CATSDLPNSGRSTDTQYF.

The V call is TRBV2, the J call TRBJ2-3; TRBD2 aligns across 8 bases. The junction had 8 bases not matched to a gene; V was cut back by 6 bases and J by 6 bases. Germline V gene data show CDR1 as SNHLY and CDR2 as FYNNEI. The CDR3 covers 14 residues. CDR3 DNA: TGTGCCAGCAGCCGGACTAGCTGGGGGGATACGCAGTATTTT. Translated: CASSRTSWGDTQYF.

The chain employs TRBV11-2 and TRBJ1-2; no firm D call. Trimming pared 4 bases from V and 8 bases from J, leaving 14 bases between. CDR3 length equals 13 residues. The germline V gene encodes CDR1 SGHAT and CDR2 FQNNGV. The chain's CDR3 is CASSSRRGAGYTF. As DNA, the CDR3 is TGTGCCAGCAGCTCGAGGCGTGGAGCGGGCTACACCTTC.

The J gene is TRBJ2-5, the V gene TRBV20-1; possibly TRBD2 for D (5 bases). This CDR3 is built from 16 residues. The ends were cut back, 3 bases at V and 2 bases at J, with 19 bases in the middle. From germline, CDR1 is DFQATT and CDR2 SNEGSKA (reference sequence). This CDR3 reads CSASRSSGSPQETQYF. CDR3 coding DNA: TGCAGTGCTAGTCGTTCATCGGGATCCCCACAAGAGACCCAGTACTTC.